This T cell receptor beta chain was documented in a study of T-cell memory formation after mild COVID-19 (dated by TCRdb to about 2021). In terms of the full investigation: Most TCR sequence clusters were specific to one of the two donors. In two donors, T-cell clones that expanded and contracted after mild COVID-19 were followed by sequencing TCRalpha and TCRbeta repertoires longitudinally. The cohort comprised two young, previously healthy adult volunteers, one female and one male.

Ficoll-Paque density gradient centrifugation was used to isolate PBMCs. Note on this clonotype: What antigen it recognizes has not been identified. No much larger clone exists at a distance of one base, and base qualities are not known.

The germline V gene yields SGHTA for CDR1 and FQGTGA for CDR2. V loses 4 bases at its end and J loses 4 bases; junction bases beyond the gene matches: 7. Reading from cysteine to phenylalanine, the CDR3 counts 16 amino acids. The kept DNA is CDR3 alone, 48 bases in frame from the first base. TCRdb lists the instrument as Illumina NovaSeq 6000. TCRalpha and TCRbeta cDNA libraries were built by 5'RACE with constant-segment primers, adding sample barcodes and unique molecular identifiers. RNA was extracted from every sample with Trizol reagent. The libraries were amplified in two PCR steps, and the second step added a second sample barcode and Illumina TruSeq adapters. Sequencing of libraries was performed on an Illumina NovaSeq with 2 x 150 bp paired-end reads. As for how the authors treated the data: Demultiplexing of reads and collapsing into UMI-guided consensus sequences were performed with migec v1.2.7. Using mixcr v2.1.11, the UMI consensuses were aligned to TRA and TRB V and J templates and assembled into clonotypes. A clonotype was counted as expanded or contracted only if both edgeR and NoisET called the change significant, with noise models trained on biological replicates. edgeR calls used a false discovery rate-adjusted p below 0.01 and a log2 fold-change threshold of 1. PCA with hierarchical clustering of max-normalized trajectories of the 1000 most abundant clonotypes was used as exploratory dynamics analysis. Each responding clone was given a CD4 or CD8 phenotype based on the CD4+ and CD8+ repertoires, which had been sequenced separately. TCRdb applied fastp at Q25 and MiXCR to the public reads, then kept only in-frame beta chains. Under each unique CDR3 protein, matching rows form one entry showing the most common genes and DNA. These V and J calls derive from TCRdb rather than the authors' analysis. Across this sample there are a few hundred thousand distinct CDR3 sequences, with 25% to 30% seen only once. The ten largest account for roughly 13% of the sample.

What the research found in general, with its limitations: Whether the second-wave clones peaking on day 37 were SARS-CoV-2 specific was not confirmed. Contracting CD4+ clones appeared mostly in the CM and EM memory subsets, whereas CD8+ clones were enriched in EMRA. The study included only a couple of mild cases, and larger cohorts that include severe cases with pre-infection samples were judged to be necessary. Clones contracting from day 15 to 85 had balanced CD4/CD8 phenotypes, while a second wave expanding from day 15 to 37 was biased towards CD4+. The detection of some responding clones in pre-infection memory suggests that pre-existing cross-reactive memory T cells joined the SARS-CoV-2 response.

The V gene is TRBV7-3 and the J gene is TRBJ2-1, with 10 bases in between that match TRBD2. Source material: PBMCs or a T cell subset sorted from them (not recorded which). This receptor was identified in an adult woman who had mild COVID-19 (a few samples of this study predate the infection). The sample titles of this study are shuffled in the database, so cell type and time point are left out; the donor was told from shared clones. The CDR3 in this case is CASSSQIAGGYNEQFF. The nucleotide sequence reads as follows: TGTGCCAGCAGCTCCCAAATAGCGGGGGGATACAATGAGCAGTTCTTC.